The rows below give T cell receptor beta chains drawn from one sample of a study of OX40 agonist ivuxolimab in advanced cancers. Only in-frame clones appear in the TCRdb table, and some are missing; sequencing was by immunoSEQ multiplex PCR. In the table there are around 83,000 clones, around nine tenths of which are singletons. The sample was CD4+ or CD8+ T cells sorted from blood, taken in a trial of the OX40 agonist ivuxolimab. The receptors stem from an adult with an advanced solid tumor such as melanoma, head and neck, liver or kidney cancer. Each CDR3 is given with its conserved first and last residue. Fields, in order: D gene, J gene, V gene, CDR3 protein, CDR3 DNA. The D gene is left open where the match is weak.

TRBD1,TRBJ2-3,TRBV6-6,CASSKQGASTDTQYF,TGTGCCAGCAGTAAGCAGGGGGCCAGCACAGATACGCAGTATTTT
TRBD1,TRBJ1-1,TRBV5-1,CASSLGVRGLTEAFF,TGCGCCAGCAGCTTGGGCGTCAGGGGGCTCACTGAAGCTTTCTTT
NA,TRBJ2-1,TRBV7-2,CASTAAHGNEQFF,TGTGCCAGCACAGCGGCGCACGGGAATGAGCAGTTCTTC
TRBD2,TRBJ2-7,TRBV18,CASSPRSGGPYEQYF,TGTGCCAGCTCACCACGAAGCGGGGGCCCCTACGAGCAGTACTTC
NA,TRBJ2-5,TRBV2,CASNIWDQETQYF,TGTGCCAGCAACATCTGGGACCAAGAGACCCAGTACTTC
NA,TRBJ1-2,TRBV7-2,CASSPPLLTDPYGYTF,TGTGCCAGCAGCCCTCCCCTACTAACTGATCCCTATGGCTACACCTTC
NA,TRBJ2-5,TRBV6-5,CATGMGGWETQYF,TGTGCCACCGGGATGGGCGGTTGGGAGACCCAGTACTTC
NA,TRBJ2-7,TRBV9,CASSVGGTEEYEQYF,TGTGCCAGCAGCGTAGGGGGCACCGAGGAATACGAGCAGTACTTC
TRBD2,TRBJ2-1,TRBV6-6,CASSHGLAGTEQFF,TGTGCCAGCAGTCACGGACTAGCGGGAACTGAGCAGTTCTTC
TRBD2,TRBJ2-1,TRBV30,CAWSPGLANEQFF,TGTGCCTGGTCTCCGGGACTAGCTAATGAGCAGTTCTTC
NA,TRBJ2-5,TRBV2,CASTGQETQYF,TGTGCCAGCACGGGCCAAGAGACCCAGTACTTC
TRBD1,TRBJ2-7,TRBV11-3,CASSARDSSYEQYF,TGTGCCAGCAGCGCAAGGGACAGCTCCTACGAGCAGTACTTC
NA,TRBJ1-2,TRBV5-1,CASSLGVDYGYTF,TGCGCCAGCAGCTTGGGTGTCGACTATGGCTACACCTTC
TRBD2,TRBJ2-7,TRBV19,CASSIRIGGSPYEQYF,TGTGCCAGTAGTATAAGGATTGGCGGGAGCCCCTACGAGCAGTACTTC
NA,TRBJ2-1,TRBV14,CASSQGIYNEQFF,TGTGCCAGCAGCCAAGGTATCTACAATGAGCAGTTCTTC
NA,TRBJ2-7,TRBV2,CASSELVMGSEQYF,TGTGCCAGCAGTGAATTAGTAATGGGAAGCGAGCAGTACTTC
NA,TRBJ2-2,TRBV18,CASSGTGELFF,TGTGCCAGCTCAGGGACCGGGGAGCTGTTTTTT
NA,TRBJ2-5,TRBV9,CASSVETRSGQYF,TGTGCCAGCAGCGTAGAGACGAGGTCAGGCCAGTACTTC
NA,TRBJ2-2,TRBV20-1,CSAKDTGELFF,TGCAGTGCTAAAGACACCGGGGAGCTGTTTTTT
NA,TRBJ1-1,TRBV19,CASSSVSRSTEAFF,TGTGCCAGTTCCTCCGTCAGTAGGAGCACTGAAGCTTTCTTT
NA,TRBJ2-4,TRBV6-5,CASSRTVLAKNIQYF,TGTGCCAGCAGCCGGACAGTTCTAGCCAAAAACATTCAGTACTTC
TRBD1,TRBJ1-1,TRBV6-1,CASRTDRAGTTEAFF,TGTGCCAGCCGAACAGACAGGGCAGGTACTACTGAAGCTTTCTTT
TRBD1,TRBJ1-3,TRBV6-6,CASSYRGRFGNTIYF,TGTGCCAGCAGTTACAGGGGGCGCTTTGGAAACACCATATATTTT
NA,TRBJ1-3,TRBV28,CASGGGGRGNTIYF,TGTGCCAGCGGGGGCGGCGGAAGGGGAAACACCATATATTTT
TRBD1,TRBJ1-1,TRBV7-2,CASSQGDRGRTEAFF,TGTGCCAGCAGCCAAGGGGACAGGGGGAGGACTGAAGCTTTCTTT
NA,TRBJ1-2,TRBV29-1,CSVGHPGPNYGYTF,TGCAGCGTTGGTCATCCGGGGCCAAATTATGGCTACACCTTC
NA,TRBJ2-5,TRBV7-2,CASSLDAWTKETQYF,TGTGCCAGCAGCTTAGACGCGTGGACCAAGGAGACCCAGTACTTC